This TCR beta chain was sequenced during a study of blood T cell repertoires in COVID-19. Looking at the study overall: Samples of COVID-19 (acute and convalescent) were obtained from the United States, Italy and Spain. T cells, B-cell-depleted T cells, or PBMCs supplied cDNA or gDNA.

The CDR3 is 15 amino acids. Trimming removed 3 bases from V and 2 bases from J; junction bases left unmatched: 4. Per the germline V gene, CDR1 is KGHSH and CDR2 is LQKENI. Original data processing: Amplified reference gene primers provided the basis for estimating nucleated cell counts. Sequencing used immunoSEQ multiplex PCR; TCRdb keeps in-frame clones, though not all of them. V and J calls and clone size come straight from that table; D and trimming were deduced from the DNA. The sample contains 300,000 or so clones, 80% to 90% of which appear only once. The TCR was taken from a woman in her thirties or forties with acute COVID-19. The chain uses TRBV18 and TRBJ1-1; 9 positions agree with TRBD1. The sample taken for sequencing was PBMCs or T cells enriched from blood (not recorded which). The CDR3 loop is CASSPGTGKNTEAFF. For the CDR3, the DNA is TGTGCCAGCTCACCCGGGACAGGGAAAAACACTGAAGCTTTCTTT. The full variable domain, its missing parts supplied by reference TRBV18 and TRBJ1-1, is NAGVMQNPRHLVRRRGQEARLRCSPMKGHSHVYWYRQLPEEGLKFMVYLQKENIIDESGMPKERFSAEFPKEGPSILRIQQVVRGDSAAYFCASSPGTGKNTEAFFGQGTRLTVV.